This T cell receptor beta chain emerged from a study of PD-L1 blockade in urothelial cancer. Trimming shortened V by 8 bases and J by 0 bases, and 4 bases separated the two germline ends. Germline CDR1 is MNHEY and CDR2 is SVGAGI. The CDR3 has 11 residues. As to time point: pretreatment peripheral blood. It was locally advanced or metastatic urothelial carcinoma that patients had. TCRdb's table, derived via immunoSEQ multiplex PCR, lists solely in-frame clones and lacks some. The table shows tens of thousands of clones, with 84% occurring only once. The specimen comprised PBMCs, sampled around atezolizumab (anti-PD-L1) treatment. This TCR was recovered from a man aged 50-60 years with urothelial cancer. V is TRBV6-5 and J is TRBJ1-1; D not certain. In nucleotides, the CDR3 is TGTGCCAGCCCAATGAACACTGAAGCTTTCTTT. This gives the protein CASPMNTEAFF.